These 7 T cell receptor beta chains were sequenced from one sample in a study of cytomegalovirus exposure and HLA in healthy donors. PCR amplification relied on 60 Vbeta primers (plus 13 Jbeta primers). Assay used: immunoSEQ multiplex PCR; TCRdb lists only in-frame clones, some missing. The sample has about 110,000 clones, roughly 70% seen once; the top ten hold roughly a tenth. What was sequenced was PBMCs. The receptors come from a middle-aged man in good health and CMV-seropositive.

The chain joins TRBV28 to TRBJ1-3; perhaps TRBD1 as D (6 bases). The germline V gene has CDR1 MDHEN and CDR2 SYDVKM. With 7 bases removed from V and 1 base from J, the gap between germline ends came to 11 bases. CDR3 length equals 14 residues. The CDR3 nucleotides read TGTGCCAGCATCCAAAGGGGGTCTGGAAACACCATATATTTT. It is translated as CASIQRGSGNTIYF.

This chain uses TRBV5-1 with TRBJ2-7; D gene uncertain. Germline V gene sequence: CDR1 SGHRS, CDR2 YFSETQ. Between the trimmed V and J ends, which lost 2 bases and 5 bases, there was a span of 5 bases. CDR3 length: 11 amino acids. The CDR3 protein is CASSFRDEQYF. Here the CDR3 DNA reads TGCGCCAGCAGCTTCCGGGACGAGCAGTACTTC.

This clone was observed once. The rearrangement links TRBV2 to TRBJ2-1; D is perhaps TRBD2 (5 bases). Germline V lookup: CDR1 SNHLY, CDR2 FYNNEI. The CDR3 extends over 12 amino acids. Trimming took off 6 bases at V and 8 bases at J, with 11 bases between the two ends. As DNA, the CDR3 is TGTGCCAGCAGAAAACTAGGTCATGAGCAGTTCTTC. Translated, it gives CASRKLGHEQFF.

The genes are TRBV30 and TRBJ2-1; 13 bases align to TRBD2. Germline-derived CDR1 and CDR2 are GTSNPN and SVGIG (reference sequence). The CDR3 spans 14 residues. V was pared by 1 base and J by 9 bases, with 3 bases of the junction left unmatched. The CDR3 loop is CAWSGTSGGAEQFF. For the CDR3, the DNA is TGTGCCTGGAGTGGGACTAGCGGGGGAGCTGAGCAGTTCTTC.

The genes are TRBV19 and TRBJ2-1; the match to TRBD2 covers 15 bases. This CDR3 comprises 18 residues. CDR1 is LNHDA and CDR2 is SQIVND in the germline V gene (reference sequence). J was trimmed by 7 bases and V by 1 base; bases with no gene match: 8. The CDR3 DNA is TGTGCCAGTAGTATAGGTGGACCGGGACTAGCGGGAGGTAATGAGCAGTTCTTC. Encoded protein: CASSIGGPGLAGGNEQFF.

V gene TRBV4-1 combines with J gene TRBJ1-2, with 9 nucleotides matching TRBD1. Germline CDR1 and CDR2: MGHRA and YSYEKL. There are 15 residues in the CDR3. V lost 4 bases, J lost 4 bases, and 7 bases stayed unmatched. As DNA, the CDR3 is TGCGCCAGCAGCCCGGACAGGGGAAGTCCCTATGGCTACACCTTC. This codes for CASSPDRGSPYGYTF.

This chain uses TRBV9 with TRBJ2-3; 8 bases fit TRBD2. Germline CDR1 is SGDLS and CDR2 is YYNGEE. Losses at the gene ends were 4 bases for V and 2 bases for J; bases not matched to a gene: 12. This CDR3 comprises 17 residues. CDR3 amino acids: CASSSKPAGDITDTQYF. CDR3 nucleotide sequence: TGTGCCAGCAGCTCAAAGCCAGCGGGAGACATCACAGATACGCAGTATTTT.